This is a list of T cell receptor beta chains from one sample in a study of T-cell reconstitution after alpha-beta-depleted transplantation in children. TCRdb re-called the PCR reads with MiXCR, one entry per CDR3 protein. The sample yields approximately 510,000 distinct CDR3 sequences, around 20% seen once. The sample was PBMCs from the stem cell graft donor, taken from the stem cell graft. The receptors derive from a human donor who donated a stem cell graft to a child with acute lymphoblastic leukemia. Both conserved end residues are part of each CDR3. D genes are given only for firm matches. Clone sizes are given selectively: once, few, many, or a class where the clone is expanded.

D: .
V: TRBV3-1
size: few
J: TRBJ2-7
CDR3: CASSQDPRKSYEQYF
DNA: TGTGCCAGCAGCCAAGATCCGCGGAAATCCTACGAGCAGTACTTC

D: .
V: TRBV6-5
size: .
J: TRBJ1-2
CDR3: CASSYEGGSGYTF
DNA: TGTGCCAGCAGTTACGAGGGGGGGAGTGGCTACACCTTC

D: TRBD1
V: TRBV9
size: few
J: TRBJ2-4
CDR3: CASSPDRAQVAKNIQYF
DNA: TGTGCCAGCAGCCCGGACAGGGCACAAGTAGCCAAAAACATTCAGTACTTC

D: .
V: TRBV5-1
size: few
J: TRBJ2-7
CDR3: CASSFLPRGTGDEQYF
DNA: TGCGCCAGCAGCTTTTTACCCAGGGGAACGGGCGACGAGCAGTACTTC

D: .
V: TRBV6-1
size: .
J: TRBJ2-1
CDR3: CASSNQVRYNEQFF
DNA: TGTGCCAGCAGTAATCAAGTTCGCTACAATGAGCAGTTCTTC

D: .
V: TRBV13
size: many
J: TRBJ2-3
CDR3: CASSQRYTQYF
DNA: TGTGCCAGCAGCCAGAGGTATACGCAGTATTTT

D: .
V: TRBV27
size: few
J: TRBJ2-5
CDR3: CASRGLLQETQYF
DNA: TGTGCCAGCAGGGGACTGTTACAAGAGACCCAGTACTTC

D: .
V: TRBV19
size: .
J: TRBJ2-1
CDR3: CASSMAGAYNEQFF
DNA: TGTGCCAGTAGTATGGCGGGGGCGTACAATGAGCAGTTCTTC

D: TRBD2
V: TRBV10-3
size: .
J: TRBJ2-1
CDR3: CAISEPTSGTSYNEQFF
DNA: TGTGCCATCAGTGAGCCGACTAGCGGGACCTCCTACAATGAGCAGTTCTTC

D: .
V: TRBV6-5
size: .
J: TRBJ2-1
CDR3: CASSSQGRPYNEQFF
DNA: TGTGCCAGCAGTTCACAGGGCCGTCCCTACAATGAGCAGTTCTTC

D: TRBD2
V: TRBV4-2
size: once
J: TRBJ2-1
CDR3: CASSRAGSQGLAGAGWVYNEQFF
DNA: TGTGCCAGCAGCCGGGCCGGATCACAGGGACTAGCGGGAGCCGGCTGGGTGTACAATGAGCAGTTCTTC

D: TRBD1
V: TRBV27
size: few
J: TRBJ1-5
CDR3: CASSLSGGTGDQPQHF
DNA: TGTGCCAGCAGTTTATCGGGGGGGACAGGGGATCAGCCCCAGCATTTT

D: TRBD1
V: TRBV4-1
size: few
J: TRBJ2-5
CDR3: CASSQARTGGRETQYF
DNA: TGCGCCAGCAGCCAAGCTCGGACAGGGGGGCGAGAGACCCAGTACTTC

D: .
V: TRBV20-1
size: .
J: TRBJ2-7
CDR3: CSARDYHYEQYF
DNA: TGCAGTGCTAGAGATTACCACTACGAGCAGTACTTC

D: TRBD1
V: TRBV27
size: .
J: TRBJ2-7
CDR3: CASRLIGTGWVPSSYEQYF
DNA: TGTGCCAGCAGACTAATAGGGACAGGTTGGGTTCCCTCCTCCTACGAGCAGTACTTC

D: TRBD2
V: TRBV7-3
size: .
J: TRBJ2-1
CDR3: CASSPQREDEQFF
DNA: TGTGCCAGCAGCCCCCAGCGGGAGGATGAGCAGTTCTTC

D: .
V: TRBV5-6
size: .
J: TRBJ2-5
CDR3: CARIMSWLPARETQYF
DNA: TGTGCCAGGATCATGAGTTGGCTCCCGGCCCGGGAGACCCAGTACTTC

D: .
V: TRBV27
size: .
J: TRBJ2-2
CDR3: CASSTRDPTPGELFF
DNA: TGTGCCAGCAGCACGCGGGACCCTACCCCCGGGGAGCTGTTTTTT

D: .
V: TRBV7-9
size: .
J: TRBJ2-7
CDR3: CASSSTQGYYEQYF
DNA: TGTGCCAGCAGCTCCACCCAGGGGTACTACGAGCAGTACTTC

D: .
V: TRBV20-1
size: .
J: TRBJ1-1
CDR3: CSARPGWKTEAFF
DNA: TGCAGTGCTAGACCGGGTTGGAAGACTGAAGCTTTCTTT

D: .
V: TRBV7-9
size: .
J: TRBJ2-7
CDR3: CASSLAERVLYEQYF
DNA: TGTGCCAGCAGCTTAGCGGAACGGGTGCTCTACGAGCAGTACTTC

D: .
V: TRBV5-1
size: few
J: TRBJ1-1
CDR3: CASSQAGGVNTEAFF
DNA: TGCGCCAGCAGCCAGGCTGGGGGGGTGAACACTGAAGCTTTCTTT

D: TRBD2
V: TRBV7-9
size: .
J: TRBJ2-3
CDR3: CASSSLYPSGSTDTQYF
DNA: TGTGCCAGCAGCTCCCTATACCCTAGCGGAAGCACAGATACGCAGTATTTT

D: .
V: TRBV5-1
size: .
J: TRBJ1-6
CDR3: CASSLAGRRYNSPLHF
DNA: TGCGCCAGCAGCTTGGCAGGTCGGCGTTATAATTCACCCCTCCACTTT

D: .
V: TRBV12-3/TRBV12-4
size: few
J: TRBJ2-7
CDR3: CASRAPVGAEQYF
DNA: TGTGCCAGCAGAGCCCCCGTGGGGGCCGAGCAGTACTTC

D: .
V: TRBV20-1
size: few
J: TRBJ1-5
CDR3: CSARGLFRGQPQHF
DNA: TGCAGTGCTAGAGGCCTTTTTAGGGGTCAGCCCCAGCATTTT

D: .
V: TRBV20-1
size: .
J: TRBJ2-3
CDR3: CTARRGGVDTQYF
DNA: TGCACTGCTCGAAGAGGCGGTGTAGATACGCAGTATTTT

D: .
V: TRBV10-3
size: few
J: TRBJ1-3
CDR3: CAIRAGVTGNTIYF
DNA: TGTGCCATCAGAGCAGGGGTGACTGGAAACACCATATATTTT

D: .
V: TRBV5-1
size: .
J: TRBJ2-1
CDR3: CASSFVSTNEQFF
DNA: TGCGCCAGCAGCTTTGTCAGCACCAATGAGCAGTTCTTC

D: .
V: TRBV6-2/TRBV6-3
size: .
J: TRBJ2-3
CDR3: CASSYSAYGHDRERDTQYF
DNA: TGTGCCAGCAGTTACTCGGCCTATGGGCACGATAGGGAGCGGGATACGCAGTATTTT

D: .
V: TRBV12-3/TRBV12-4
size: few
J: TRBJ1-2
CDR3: CASSLFGRAEYGYTF
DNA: TGTGCCAGCAGTTTGTTCGGCAGGGCAGAATATGGCTACACCTTC

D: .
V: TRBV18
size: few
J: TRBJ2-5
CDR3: CASSPSGGGKRTQYF
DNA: TGTGCCAGCTCACCATCCGGGGGAGGAAAGAGGACCCAGTACTTC

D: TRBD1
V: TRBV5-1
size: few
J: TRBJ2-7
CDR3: CASSPDTGGAGLSYEQYF
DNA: TGCGCCAGCAGCCCCGATACAGGGGGCGCGGGTCTCTCCTACGAGCAGTACTTC

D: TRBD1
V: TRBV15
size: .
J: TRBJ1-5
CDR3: CATSRVTGLQPQHF
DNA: TGTGCCACCAGCAGAGTGACAGGGTTGCAGCCCCAGCATTTT

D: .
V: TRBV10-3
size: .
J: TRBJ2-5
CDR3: CAISEFLTEQETQYF
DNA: TGTGCCATCAGTGAATTCCTGACAGAGCAAGAGACCCAGTACTTC

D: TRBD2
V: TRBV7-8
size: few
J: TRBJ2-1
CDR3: CASSPGTSGRTYNEQFF
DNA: TGTGCCAGCAGCCCCGGGACTAGCGGAAGAACCTACAATGAGCAGTTCTTC

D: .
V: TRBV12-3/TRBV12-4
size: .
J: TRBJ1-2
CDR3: CASSPWTRDGYTF
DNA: TGTGCCAGCAGTCCTTGGACGCGAGATGGCTACACCTTC

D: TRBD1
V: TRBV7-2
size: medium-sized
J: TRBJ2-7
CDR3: CASSLVGTAAYEQYF
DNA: TGTGCCAGCAGCTTAGTCGGGACAGCAGCCTACGAGCAGTACTTC

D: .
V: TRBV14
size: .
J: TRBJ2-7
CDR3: CASSQNYYEQYF
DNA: TGTGCCAGCAGCCAAAACTACTACGAGCAGTACTTC

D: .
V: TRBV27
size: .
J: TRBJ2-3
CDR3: CASSPIAADTQYF
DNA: TGTGCCAGCAGCCCCATAGCCGCAGATACGCAGTATTTT

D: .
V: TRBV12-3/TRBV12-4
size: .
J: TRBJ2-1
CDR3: CASSLSTQFF
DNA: TGTGCCAGCAGTTTAAGTACGCAGTTCTTC

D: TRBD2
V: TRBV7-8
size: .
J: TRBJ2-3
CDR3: CASIWRRGRAESDTQYF
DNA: TGTGCCAGCATTTGGCGGCGCGGGAGGGCCGAATCAGATACGCAGTATTTT

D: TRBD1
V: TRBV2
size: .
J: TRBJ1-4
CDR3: CASRQQGSNEKLFF
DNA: TGTGCCAGCAGGCAACAGGGGTCTAATGAAAAACTGTTTTTT

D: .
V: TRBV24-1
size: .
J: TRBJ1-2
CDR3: CATSDRTNYGYTF
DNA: TGTGCCACCAGTGACAGGACAAACTATGGCTACACCTTC

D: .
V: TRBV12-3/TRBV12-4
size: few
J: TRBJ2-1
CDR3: CASSLAGGGQFF
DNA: TGTGCCAGCAGTTTAGCGGGAGGAGGGCAGTTCTTC

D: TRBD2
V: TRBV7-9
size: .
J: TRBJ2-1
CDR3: CASSTGTSGEGQFF
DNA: TGTGCCAGCAGCACCGGGACTAGCGGAGAGGGGCAGTTCTTC

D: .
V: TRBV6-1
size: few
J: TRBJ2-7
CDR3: CASSPWGSHEQYF
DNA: TGTGCCAGCAGCCCCTGGGGTAGCCACGAGCAGTACTTC

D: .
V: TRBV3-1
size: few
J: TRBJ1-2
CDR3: CASRRLTGTATSGEGYTF
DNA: TGTGCCAGCAGACGATTGACCGGGACTGCCACCTCGGGGGAGGGCTACACCTTC

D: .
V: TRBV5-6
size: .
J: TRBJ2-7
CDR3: CASSLNLRQYF
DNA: TGTGCCAGCAGCTTGAATCTTAGGCAGTACTTC

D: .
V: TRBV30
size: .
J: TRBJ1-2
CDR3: CAWSVLGLSYGYTF
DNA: TGTGCCTGGAGTGTACTCGGGTTGAGCTATGGCTACACCTTC

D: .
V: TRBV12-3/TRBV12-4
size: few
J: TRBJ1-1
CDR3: CASRFRALVNTEAFF
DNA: TGTGCCAGCAGATTCAGAGCTCTAGTGAACACTGAAGCTTTCTTT

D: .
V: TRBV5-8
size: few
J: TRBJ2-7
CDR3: CASSLVWGEQYF
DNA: TGTGCCAGCAGCTTGGTTTGGGGGGAGCAGTACTTC

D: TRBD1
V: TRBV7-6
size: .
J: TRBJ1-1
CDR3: CASSIRGPDTEAFF
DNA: TGTGCCAGCAGCATCAGGGGGCCGGACACTGAAGCTTTCTTT

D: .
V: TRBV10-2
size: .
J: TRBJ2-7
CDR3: CASSGAGGYEQYF
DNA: TGCGCCAGCAGCGGGGCTGGGGGATACGAGCAGTACTTC

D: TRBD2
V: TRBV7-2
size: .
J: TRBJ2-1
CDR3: CASSVGGSGLDNEQFF
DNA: TGTGCCAGCAGCGTGGGGGGGAGTGGTCTAGACAATGAGCAGTTCTTC

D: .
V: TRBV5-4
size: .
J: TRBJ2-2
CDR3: CASSLDQLSGELFF
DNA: TGTGCCAGCAGCTTGGATCAGCTATCGGGGGAGCTGTTTTTT

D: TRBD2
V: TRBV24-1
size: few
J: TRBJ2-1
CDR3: CATSDTSGRDRYEQFF
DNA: TGTGCCACCAGTGACACTAGCGGGAGGGATCGGTATGAGCAGTTCTTC

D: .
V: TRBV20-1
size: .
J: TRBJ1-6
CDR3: CSARTTGYSPLHF
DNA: TGCAGTGCTAGGACAACCGGCTATTCACCCCTCCACTTT

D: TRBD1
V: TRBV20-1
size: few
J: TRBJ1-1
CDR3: CSADTGGTEAFF
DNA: TGCAGTGCGGATACAGGGGGCACTGAAGCTTTCTTT